This entry lists 18 T cell receptor beta chains sequenced from one sample in a study of beta chain features in type 1 diabetes (dated by TCRdb to 2016 to 2018). The paper's findings and limits, for the study overall: A moderate but significant shortening of TCRB CDR3 length was observed in type 1 diabetes patients in all four CD4+ subsets.

Receptor libraries were prepared by the immunoSEQ multiplex PCR assay. The entire amount of isolated RNA was reverse transcribed using the High Capacity cDNA Reverse Transcription Kit, so the sequenced TCRB transcripts were expressed ones. TCRdb took this table from immuneACCESS and kept in-frame rearrangements with V and J called. Such tables lack part of the clones; where checked against another copy, unresolved V genes explain under half of the gap, and the rest is unexplained. Counted in this sample were some 330,000 clones; roughly 12% of them appeared once. The top ten clonotypes cover around 0.0099% of the sample. Antigens for these TCRs are unknown. Sequenced material: naive CD4+ T cells from blood. The label giving this sample's cell subset or site can be read as: true naive CD4+ T cells. Source of these receptors: a woman aged 18-29 years with type 1 diabetes.

V usage is TRBV29-1 and J usage is TRBJ1-1; D not certain. Germline assignment: CDR1 SQVTM and CDR2 ANQGSEA. This CDR3 contains 10 residues. V shed 4 bases and J shed 7 bases, with 7 bases lying between them. The CDR3: CSVAGIEAFF. CDR3 coding DNA: TGCAGCGTTGCGGGGATTGAAGCTTTCTTT.

This clone was recorded a few times. This chain uses TRBV5-1 with TRBJ2-7; TRBD1 agrees at 9 bases. This CDR3 has 14 amino acids. The germline V gene has CDR1 SGHRS and CDR2 YFSETQ. V shed 5 bases, J shed 3 bases, and the junction held 6 bases outside the gene matches. Here the CDR3 DNA reads TGCGCCAGCAGATTCAGGACAGGGGACTACGAGCAGTACTTC. Protein product: CASRFRTGDYEQYF.

The rearrangement joins TRBV7-2 to TRBJ1-6; D ambiguous. V was trimmed by 3 bases and J by 9 bases, leaving 15 bases between them. From germline, CDR1 is SGHTA and CDR2 FQGNSA. The CDR3 runs to 15 residues. The CDR3 loop reads CASSFVGERVSPLHF. The CDR3 nucleotides read TGTGCCAGCAGCTTTGTGGGAGAAAGGGTTTCACCCCTCCACTTT.

This clone was detected once. This rearrangement joins TRBV10-3 to TRBJ2-3; a weak D match, TRBD2 (7 bases). This CDR3 is built from 16 residues. Germline V gene sequence: CDR1 ENHRY, CDR2 SYGVKD. The ends were cut back, 3 bases at V and 3 bases at J, with 16 bases in the middle. CDR3 nucleotide sequence: TGTGCCATCAGTGATCGGGGGGCCTTCTCGACAGATACGCAGTATTTT. As protein: CAISDRGAFSTDTQYF.

The chain uses TRBV7-2 and TRBJ2-1, with 8 bases that match TRBD2. V shed 3 bases and J 7 bases; nucleotides not matched to a gene: 5. Germline-derived CDR1 and CDR2 are SGHTA and FQGNSA. This CDR3 has 14 amino acids. DNA of the CDR3: TGTGCCAGCAGCTTTGGGACTAGTAATAATGAGCAGTTCTTC. Translating it yields CASSFGTSNNEQFF.

This clone was seen only a few times. The chain carries TRBV25-1 and TRBJ2-5; TRBD1 is a possible D gene (6 bases). V was trimmed by 7 bases and J by 2 bases, leaving 8 bases between them. The germline CDR1 and CDR2 sequences are MGHDK and SYGVNS. This CDR3 region has 12 residues. The CDR3 coding sequence is TGTGCCAGCACAGGACAGCAAGAGACCCAGTACTTC. It codes for CASTGQQETQYF.

This clone has a handful of counts. CDR3 coding DNA: TGTGCCAGCAGCGTAGGACAGGGTAGAGAGACCCAGTACTTC. This gives the protein CASSVGQGRETQYF. This chain joins TRBV9 and TRBJ2-5, with 7 nucleotides matching TRBD1. The CDR3 sequence is 14 residues long. The V gene's germline CDR1 is SGDLS and CDR2 YYNGEE. The V gene end was trimmed by 0 bases and the J gene end by 4 bases; junction bases not matched to a gene: 3.

This clone showed up just a few times. Other DNA sequences in this sample translate to the same CDR3. The chain carries TRBV5-1 and TRBJ2-1; 12 positions agree with TRBD2. Germline V CDR1 and CDR2: SGHRS, YFSETQ. V was pared by 4 bases and J by 7 bases, with 3 bases of the junction left unmatched. The CDR3 has 14 amino acids. The CDR3 sequence: CASSPGTSGNEQFF. The CDR3 nucleotides are TGCGCCAGCAGCCCTGGGACTAGCGGGAATGAGCAGTTCTTC.

CDR3 bases: TGTGCCAGCAGACTCAGGGGGCTCGGCACAGATACGCAGTATTTT. Residues: CASRLRGLGTDTQYF. The J gene is TRBJ2-3, the V gene TRBV5-6; 8 nucleotides agree with TRBD1. V was clipped by 5 bases and J by 1 base; unmatched bases: 6. This CDR3 is built from 15 residues. Per the germline V gene, CDR1 is SGHDT and CDR2 is YYEEEE.

This clone was observed a handful of times. The genes are TRBV4-3 and TRBJ2-1; D might be TRBD2 (5 bases). Germline CDR1 LGHNA, CDR2 YSLEER. The ends were cut back, 0 bases at V and 9 bases at J, with 18 bases in the middle. The CDR3 covers 16 residues. In DNA form, the CDR3 reads TGCGCCAGCAGCCAAGATGGGTCAGCGGTAATCAGTGAGCAGTTCTTC. Translated: CASSQDGSAVISEQFF.

In this sample, this clone turned up a few times. The genes are TRBV5-6 and TRBJ1-5; D is uncertain. The CDR3 runs 14 residues. Trimming removed 4 bases at V and 5 bases at J, with 13 bases between. CDR1 and CDR2 from the germline V gene are SGHDT and YYEEEE. The DNA of the CDR3 is TGTGCCAGCAGCGCCCGACGGGGAGATCAGCCCCAGCATTTT. It encodes CASSARRGDQPQHF.

This clone was observed a handful of times. This chain connects TRBV25-1 to TRBJ2-7; 9 nucleotides line up with TRBD1. Germline loops: CDR1 MGHDK, CDR2 SYGVNS. J was trimmed by 3 bases and V by 7 bases; bases with no gene match: 4. The CDR3 is 13 residues long. The CDR3 bases are TGTGCCAGCACGAGGACAGGGGACTACGAGCAGTACTTC. This sequence encodes CASTRTGDYEQYF.

This clone occurred a few times. The gene calls are TRBV14 and TRBJ1-1, with D uncertain. Deletions cut 1 base from V and 4 bases from J, with 10 bases between. Looked up from germline, CDR1 is SGHDN and CDR2 is FVKESK. The CDR3 totals 14 residues. The CDR3, as DNA: TGTGCCAGCAGCCAAGGAGGGATCAGCACTGAAGCTTTCTTT. Translated: CASSQGGISTEAFF.

This clone was seen only a few times. This chain joins TRBV5-6 and TRBJ1-2; D unclear. Germline V gene sequence: CDR1 SGHDT, CDR2 YYEEEE. The V end lost 4 bases, the J end lost 7 bases, and 17 bases lay between the germline ends. The length of the CDR3 is 14 residues. The CDR3 sequence is CASSRERVTGGYTF. DNA for the CDR3: TGTGCCAGCAGCAGGGAGCGGGTTACTGGTGGCTACACCTTC.

The gene calls are TRBV19 and TRBJ2-1, with a possible D match to TRBD1 (6 bases). V was cut by 10 bases and J by 5 bases, with 15 bases left in between. The germline CDR1 and CDR2 sequences are LNHDA and SQIVND (reference sequence). The CDR3 loop spans 13 amino acids. The CDR3 is CATALDRNNEQFF. Written as DNA, the CDR3 is TGTGCCACCGCTCTCGACAGGAACAATGAGCAGTTCTTC.

This clone was picked up a small number of times. The DNA for the CDR3 is TGTGCCAGCAGCGTAGAAGGGGGACAGGGTGCCGGGGAGCTGTTTTTT. Amino acids: CASSVEGGQGAGELFF. The V call is TRBV9, the J call TRBJ2-2; 9 bases match TRBD1. Germline V gene lookup returns CDR1 SGDLS and CDR2 YYNGEE. The CDR3 is 16 amino acids. Germline trimming cut 0 bases from V and 6 bases from J; bases unmatched to any gene: 6. Full variable domain (missing parts from reference TRBV9 and TRBJ2-2): DSGVTQTPKHLITATGQRVTLRCSPRSGDLSVYWYQQSLDQGLQFLIQYYNGEERAKGNILERFSAQQFPDLHSELNLSSLELGDSALYFCASSVEGGQGAGELFFGEGSRLTVL.

This clone was recorded a few times. The chain joins TRBV7-3 to TRBJ2-1, with TRBD2 matching over 10 bases. The CDR3 has 16 amino acids. The trim removed 6 bases at V and 7 bases at J, leaving 12 bases unmatched. The germline V gene has CDR1 SGHTA and CDR2 FQGTGA. In DNA, the CDR3 is TGTGCCAGCAGAGTCTCAACGGCTAGCGGGAGTAATGAGCAGTTCTTC. As protein: CASRVSTASGSNEQFF.

The V call is TRBV7-2, the J call TRBJ2-5, with 13 nucleotides matching TRBD2. The germline V gene has CDR1 SGHTA and CDR2 FQGNSA. The CDR3 totals 16 residues. Losses at the gene ends were 5 bases for V and 4 bases for J; bases not matched to a gene: 7. The CDR3 region is CASSPRTSGSRETQYF. Here the CDR3 DNA reads TGTGCCAGCAGCCCCCGGACTAGCGGGAGCAGAGAGACCCAGTACTTC.